The 19 T cell receptor beta chains reported below all come from one sample, sequenced in a study of T-cell reconstitution after alpha-beta-depleted transplantation in children. It was with unique molecular identifiers that the TCRbeta library was prepared. TCRdb fed the PCR reads into MiXCR, producing one record per CDR3 protein. The repertoire includes 700,000 to 850,000 distinct CDR3 sequences, about 15% of them detected once, and approximately 4.5% sits in the top ten. The material was PBMCs, mostly from graft donor cells, obtained 360 days after TCRalphabeta/CD19-depleted stem cell transplant. Every receptor here comes from a male patient younger than 18 who had a stem cell transplant for acute lymphoblastic leukemia, so the T cells may come from the graft donor.

This clonotype was recorded a few times. This sequence joins TRBV4-1 and TRBJ1-3, with TRBD1 matching 7 bases. V shed 0 bases and J 2 bases; nucleotides not matched to a gene: 4. The germline CDR1 and CDR2 sequences are MGHRA and YSYEKL. This CDR3 has 16 amino acids. The CDR3 loop is CASSQEEGATGNTIYF. CDR3 DNA: TGCGCCAGCAGCCAAGAGGAGGGGGCTACTGGAAACACCATATATTTT.

Of note for this clonotype: A read error may account for a junction end that differs from germline. The gene calls are TRBV23-1 and TRBJ2-1; D is unclear. TRBV23-1 is an ORF; its function is uncertain. CDR3 length equals 19 residues. The CDR3 sequence: CASSQRRRAVWSYYYEQFF. DNA of the CDR3: TGCGCCAGCAGTCAACGGCGCCGGGCGGTTTGGAGCTACTACTATGAGCAGTTCTTC.

CDR3 loop: CASSMSGRRNTQYF. CDR3 in DNA: TGCGCCAGCAGCATGAGCGGGAGGAGAAATACGCAGTATTTT. V usage is TRBV5-1 and J usage is TRBJ2-3; 9 bases map to TRBD2. The CDR3 is made up of 14 amino acids. V shed 4 bases and J 7 bases; nucleotides not matched to a gene: 7. Germline loops: CDR1 SGHRS, CDR2 YFSETQ.

The rearrangement uses TRBV24-1 and TRBJ1-5; D is undetermined. The V end was cut by 7 bases, the J end by 1 base, with 4 bases between. This CDR3 is built from 12 residues. Germline-derived CDR1 and CDR2 are KGHDR and SFDVKD. The DNA of the CDR3 is TGTGCCACCAGACAGAGCAATCAGCCCCAGCATTTT. As protein: CATRQSNQPQHF.

A few counts support this clonotype. J is TRBJ1-1 and V is TRBV20-1; D perhaps matches TRBD1 (6 bases). The germline V gene encodes CDR1 DFQATT and CDR2 SNEGSKA (reference sequence). The germline V and J ends were trimmed by 6 bases and 0 bases, with 14 bases remaining between them. There are 14 residues in the CDR3. The CDR3 loop reads CSAPRTELNTEAFF. The CDR3 coding sequence is TGCAGTGCCCCGAGGACAGAACTGAACACTGAAGCTTTCTTT.

This clonotype has a handful of counts. The rearrangement joins TRBV20-1 to TRBJ2-1; no firm D call. CDR3 size: 15 residues. The ends were cut back, 1 base at V and 5 bases at J, with 15 bases in the middle. The germline V gene encodes CDR1 DFQATT and CDR2 SNEGSKA (reference sequence). CDR3: CSARAIQTGNNEQFF. CDR3 nucleotide sequence: TGCAGTGCTAGAGCTATACAGACTGGAAACAATGAGCAGTTCTTC.

This chain joins TRBV27 and TRBJ2-7, with D perhaps TRBD1 or TRBD2 (5 bases each). Trimming took off 6 bases at V and 5 bases at J, with 17 bases between the two ends. The CDR3 is 14 residues long. CDR1 is MNHEY, CDR2 SMNVEV, per germline (reference sequence). The CDR3 loop reads CASSRDGRWDEQYF. CDR3 nucleotide sequence: TGTGCCAGCAGCCGGGACGGACGATGGGACGAGCAGTACTTC.

This clonotype showed up just a few times. J is TRBJ2-7 and V is TRBV28; 10 positions agree with TRBD2. V was pared by 3 bases and J by 6 bases, with 5 bases of the junction left unmatched. The CDR3 length is 14 residues. Looked up from germline, CDR1 is MDHEN and CDR2 is SYDVKM. The CDR3 spells CASSFQGLAFEQYF. CDR3 coding DNA: TGTGCCAGCAGTTTTCAGGGACTAGCGTTCGAGCAGTACTTC.

The table lists this clonotype with a few counts. The V and J genes are TRBV7-9 and TRBJ1-1; D possibly corresponds to TRBD1 (5 bases). Germline V gene sequence: CDR1 SEHNR, CDR2 FQNEAQ (reference sequence). The CDR3 loop spans 17 amino acids. V shed 5 bases and J shed 3 bases, with 22 bases lying between them. The CDR3 region is CASSPPPGSSFHTEAFF. The CDR3 region has the DNA TGTGCCAGCAGCCCCCCTCCAGGGTCCTCTTTCCACACTGAAGCTTTCTTT.

This clonotype came up a few times. The chain has TRBV5-5 and TRBJ2-2; D possibly corresponds to TRBD2 (7 bases). Trimming left V 5 bases short and J 2 bases short, with 16 bases between. The CDR3 totals 16 residues. Germline V gene sequence: CDR1 SGHKS, CDR2 YYEKEE (reference sequence). The CDR3 sequence is CASRGGTPLNTGELFF. CDR3 sequence (DNA): TGTGCCAGCAGGGGGGGGACACCCCTTAACACCGGGGAGCTGTTTTTT. Full variable domain (remainder filled in from reference TRBV5-5 and TRBJ2-2): DAGVTQSPTHLIKTRGQQVTLRCSPISGHKSVSWYQQVLGQGPQFIFQYYEKEERGRGNFPDRFSARQFPNYSSELNVNALLLGDSALYLCASRGGTPLNTGELFFGEGSRLTVL.

There are a few counts of this clonotype. The chain couples TRBV4-1 to TRBJ2-7; 9 positions match TRBD2. CDR3 length: 17 amino acids. Germline loops: CDR1 MGHRA, CDR2 YSYEKL. Trimming at V came to 2 bases and at J to 5 bases, leaving 13 bases not matched to a gene. The CDR3 DNA sequence: TGCGCCAGCAGCCAACCGAAGCTGGCTAGCGGGAACAACGAGCAGTACTTC. Its protein is CASSQPKLASGNNEQYF.

This clonotype turned up a few times. The chain employs TRBV6-5 and TRBJ1-1; D might be TRBD1 (5 bases). V was pared by 2 bases and J by 0 bases, with 10 bases between. This CDR3 is 15 amino acids long. From germline, CDR1 is MNHEY and CDR2 SVGAGI. CDR3 residues: CASSYPTVMNTEAFF. The CDR3 DNA sequence: TGTGCCAGCAGTTACCCGACAGTGATGAACACTGAAGCTTTCTTT.

This clonotype turned up a few times. The chain carries TRBV7-2 and TRBJ2-5; tentatively, D is TRBD1 or TRBD2 (6 bases each). CDR1 is SGHTA, CDR2 FQGNSA, per germline. The CDR3 covers 16 residues. Trimming left V 5 bases short and J 3 bases short, with 19 bases between. The CDR3: CASSISSYREEETQYF. The DNA for the CDR3 is TGTGCCAGCAGCATCTCTAGCTACAGGGAGGAAGAGACCCAGTACTTC.

The gene calls are TRBV29-1 and TRBJ1-2; possible D gene TRBD1, 5 bases. The CDR3 has 16 amino acids. The germline V gene encodes CDR1 SQVTM and CDR2 ANQGSEA. Deletions cut 4 bases from V and 0 bases from J, with 18 bases between. The CDR3: CSVVGVLPKANYGYTF. The DNA for the CDR3 is TGCAGCGTTGTGGGGGTGTTGCCCAAAGCTAACTATGGCTACACCTTC. The full variable domain, with the rest looked up from reference TRBV29-1 and TRBJ1-2, is SAVISQKPSRDICQRGTSLTIQCQVDSQVTMMFWYRQQPGQSLTLIATANQGSEATYESGFVIDKFPISRPNLTFSTLTVSNMSPEDSSIYLCSVVGVLPKANYGYTFGSGTRLTVV.

With respect to this clonotype: Germline is not matched at one junction end, which may reflect a read error. The chain combines TRBV29-1 with TRBJ1-2, with TRBD1 identical over 7 bases. The CDR3 runs to 13 residues. CDR1 and CDR2 from the germline V gene are SQVTM and ANQGSEA. The CDR3 DNA sequence: TGCAGCTTTGACAGGGTTCTGGGCTATGGCTACACCTTC. This encodes CSFDRVLGYGYTF.

The chain recombines TRBV10-3 with TRBJ2-7; 8 bases align to TRBD2. Germline CDR1 and CDR2: ENHRY and SYGVKD. V trimming: 4 bases; J trimming: 4 bases; junction bases outside the gene matches: 6. This CDR3 has 14 residues. CDR3 in amino acids: CAISGTTSGYEQYF. The CDR3 DNA reads TGTGCCATCAGTGGGACCACTAGCGGATACGAGCAGTACTTC.

This sequence joins TRBV7-6 and TRBJ1-6; 8 bases are shared with TRBD1. This CDR3 has 18 amino acids. The V and J ends lost 1 base and 1 base, in that order; junction bases with no gene match: 6. Per germline, CDR1 SGHVS and CDR2 FNYEAQ. The CDR3 sequence: CASSLEPDRGSYNSPLHF. The CDR3 nucleotides are TGTGCCAGCAGCTTAGAACCTGACAGGGGATCCTATAATTCACCCCTCCACTTT.

The chain carries TRBV29-1 and TRBJ2-1; D tentatively reads TRBD1 or TRBD2 (6 bases each). The germline V and J ends were trimmed by 0 bases and 6 bases, with 15 bases remaining between them. From germline, CDR1 is SQVTM and CDR2 ANQGSEA. The CDR3 covers 15 residues. In nucleotides, the CDR3 is TGCAGCGTTGAAGATCCGGGAGACAGGTTCAATGAGCAGTTCTTC. Translation: CSVEDPGDRFNEQFF.

This clonotype was observed at least ten times. This rearrangement joins TRBV29-1 to TRBJ1-1; D ambiguous. Deletions cut 1 base from V and 9 bases from J, with 3 bases between. CDR3 length: 9 amino acids. Per germline, CDR1 SQVTM and CDR2 ANQGSEA. The CDR3 reads CSVEAQAFF. The CDR3 DNA is TGCAGCGTTGAAGCTCAAGCTTTCTTT.